A single sample is the source of the 21 T cell receptor beta chains below, sequenced in a study of T cells in women clearing cervical HPV infection. Libraries were prepared by immunoSEQ multiplex PCR; TCRdb keeps only in-frame clonotypes and omits some of them. The repertoire table contains about 31,000 clones. Specimen: blood buffy coat. The receptors derive from a woman between 18 and 75 years old with a cervical HPV16 infection that either progressed to CIN3+ or cleared (not recorded which).

A remark on this clone: The missing CDR3 end, 3 residues past where the read stops, is filled in from the germline J gene. V and J are TRBV20-1 and TRBJ1-4; tentative D call: TRBD1 (5 bases). This CDR3 spans 15 amino acids. The V end lost 5 bases, the J end lost 7 bases, and 20 bases lay between the germline ends. In germline, CDR1 is DFQATT, CDR2 SNEGSKA (reference sequence). The CDR3 DNA, read in part, is TGCAGTGCTGCCACAACCGGGACTAGGGGTGAAAAA. It yields the protein CSAATTGTRGEK. The complete CDR3 reads CSAATTGTRGEKLFF.

As for this clone: The CDR3 extends 3 residues past the end of the read, so its final part is completed from the germline J gene. The chain joins TRBV5-1 to TRBJ2-5, with 8 bases that match TRBD2. CDR3 size: 16 residues. Germline-derived CDR1 and CDR2 are SGHRS and YFSETQ. J lost 2 bases, V lost 2 bases, and 8 bases had no gene match. The CDR3: CASSFGGVVGQETQYF. The CDR3 DNA, read in part, is TGCGCCAGCAGCTTCGGGGGGGTAGTTGGGCAAGAGACC.

To note about this clone: The read ends 3 residues shy of where the CDR3 ends; the end is completed using the germline J gene. The chain is built from TRBV30 and TRBJ1-6; D gene ambiguous. The V end was cut by 3 bases, the J end by 0 bases, with 12 bases between. The CDR3 contains 16 residues. CDR1 GTSNPN and CDR2 SVGIG come from the germline V gene (reference sequence). This CDR3 is CAWRKKPVSYNSPLHF. The CDR3 DNA, read in part, is TGTGCCTGGAGAAAGAAACCGGTCTCCTATAATTCACCC.

A note on this clone: The read ends 3 residues before the CDR3 terminus; that terminus is restored from the germline J gene. The chain couples TRBV19 to TRBJ2-3; 9 bases match TRBD1. Germline V gene sequence: CDR1 LNHDA, CDR2 SQIVND (reference sequence). This CDR3 is built from 15 residues. The CDR3 sequence: CASRMDRGYNQPQYF. The sequenced part of the CDR3 DNA is TGTGCCAGTAGGATGGACAGGGGATACAATCAGCCG.

This clone ranks as medium-sized (0.01 to 0.1%) in terms of frequency. The CDR3 end falls 3 residues outside the read, so it is completed with the germline J gene. V usage is TRBV5-1 and J usage is TRBJ2-2; 8 positions agree with TRBD1. The germline CDR1 and CDR2 sequences are SGHRS and YFSETQ. CDR3 length: 17 amino acids. J gave up 5 bases and V 0 bases, and 9 bases lay outside the gene matches. The DNA read from the CDR3 is TGCGCCAGCAGCTTGGTAGCAGGACAGGGTAGAACCGGGGAG. Protein sequence: CASSLVAGQGRTGE. From start to end, the CDR3 is CASSLVAGQGRTGELFF.

On this clone itself: An end of the junction differs from the germline gene, which may be a read error. Read data end 3 residues before the CDR3 end; the end is taken from the germline J gene. This same CDR3 is encoded by further DNA sequences in the sample. This chain joins TRBV19 and TRBJ1-3, with 7 bases that match TRBD1. Germline V gene lookup returns CDR1 LNHDA and CDR2 SQIVND (reference sequence). This CDR3 region has 15 residues. The covered CDR3 bases are TGTGCCAGTAGTAAGTGGGACAGCTCTGGAAACACG. It yields the protein CASSKWDSSGNT. The CDR3, in full, reads CASSKWDSSGNTIYF.

Concerning this clone itself: The sequence runs out 3 residues before the end of the CDR3; the remainder is reconstructed from the germline J gene. The V call is TRBV19, the J call TRBJ2-3; 8 nucleotides match TRBD2. V shed 2 bases, J shed 4 bases, and the junction held 5 bases outside the gene matches. Germline loops: CDR1 LNHDA, CDR2 SQIVND (reference sequence). The CDR3 runs to 15 residues. CDR3: CASSIRGGLPDTQYF. Incomplete CDR3 DNA: TGTGCCAGTAGTATACGGGGGGGGCTCCCAGATACG.

On this clone itself: The CDR3 extends 3 residues past the end of the read, so its final part is completed from the germline J gene. This sequence joins TRBV20-1 and TRBJ2-1, with D possibly TRBD1 on 6 matching bases. The V end lost 3 bases, the J end lost 6 bases, and 12 bases lay between the germline ends. Germline V gene sequence: CDR1 DFQATT, CDR2 SNEGSKA (reference sequence). The CDR3 runs 13 residues. This CDR3 reads CSARTWGPNEQFF. The covered CDR3 bases are TGCAGTGCTAGGACTTGGGGGCCCAATGAG.

About this clone itself: The read comes to an end 3 residues before the CDR3 does, leaving the germline J gene to fill in the end. This chain uses TRBV18 with TRBJ1-5, with 7 bases matching TRBD1. Germline CDR1 reads KGHSH; CDR2 reads LQKENI. This CDR3 is 14 amino acids long. With 3 bases clipped from V and 2 bases from J, the junction kept 1 base outside the gene matches. The covered CDR3 bases are TGTGCCAGCTCACCGGGACAGCGCAATCAGCCC. This encodes CASSPGQRNQP. The full-length CDR3 reads as CASSPGQRNQPQHF.

For this clone: From the germline J gene comes the end of the CDR3, since the read stops 3 residues before it. The V call is TRBV6-2 or TRBV6-3, the J call TRBJ1-5; 7 bases match TRBD1. Germline V gene lookup returns CDR1 MNHEY and CDR2 SVGEGT. This CDR3 spans 13 amino acids. After removal of 6 bases from V and 6 bases from J, the junction contained 5 bases not matched to a gene. The CDR3 sequence: CASSRTGVQPQHF. Partial CDR3 DNA: TGTGCCAGCAGCCGTACAGGGGTTCAGCCC.

This clone is identified as medium-sized from frequency. The CDR3 end lies 3 residues beyond the end of the read and is filled in from the germline J gene. The chain joins TRBV28 to TRBJ2-5; the D is unclear. The V gene's germline CDR1 is MDHEN and CDR2 SYDVKM. V was shortened by 3 bases and J by 1 base, with 6 bases between the two germline ends. CDR3 length: 13 amino acids. The CDR3 protein is CASSLSSQETQYF. Partial CDR3 DNA: TGTGCCAGCAGTTTGTCCAGCCAAGAGACC.

A note on this clone: Read sequence stops 3 residues before the CDR3 end, and the germline J gene provides the missing end. This chain uses TRBV10-3 with TRBJ2-1; tentative D call: TRBD1 (6 bases). The CDR3 is made up of 14 amino acids. Germline V gene data show CDR1 as ENHRY and CDR2 as SYGVKD. V was trimmed by 4 bases and J by 7 bases, leaving 14 bases between them. The CDR3 sequence is CAISGAGAGNEQFF. The sequenced CDR3 bases are TGTGCCATCAGTGGGGCAGGGGCAGGTAATGAG.

Worth noting for this clone: The read terminates 3 residues ahead of where the CDR3 ends, so the germline J gene completes it. V and J are TRBV18 and TRBJ1-1; D is possibly TRBD1 (5 bases). With 3 bases removed from V and 2 bases from J, the gap between germline ends came to 13 bases. The CDR3 runs 15 residues. Germline CDR1 reads KGHSH; CDR2 reads LQKENI. CDR3 bases read: TGTGCCAGCTCACCCCCGAGCGGGGGAAACACTGAA. Amino acids: CASSPPSGGNTE. The full CDR3 protein is CASSPPSGGNTEAFF.

On this clone itself: Read coverage stops 3 residues before the CDR3 terminus; the germline J gene supplies the remainder. The chain joins TRBV5-5 to TRBJ2-2; no clear D gene. Germline V gene data show CDR1 as SGHKS and CDR2 as YYEKEE (reference sequence). There are 13 residues in the CDR3. V shed 0 bases and J shed 4 bases, with 4 bases lying between them. The covered CDR3 bases are TGTGCCAGCAGCTTGGTCTTCACCGGGGAG. Amino acids: CASSLVFTGE. The entire CDR3 sequence reads CASSLVFTGELFF.

Concerning this clone: Sequencing ends 3 residues short of the CDR3 end; the germline J gene provides the rest. V usage is TRBV7-2 and J usage is TRBJ1-4; TRBD1 aligns across 10 bases. V lost 5 bases, J lost 7 bases, and 7 bases stayed unmatched. Germline lookup yields CDR1 SGHTA and CDR2 FQGNSA. The CDR3 spans 15 residues. The CDR3 DNA, read in part, is TGTGCCAGCAGCACACGGACAGGGGGGAGTGAAAAA. This sequence encodes CASSTRTGGSEK. The complete CDR3 protein is CASSTRTGGSEKLFF.

Regarding this clone: The sequenced fragment ends 3 residues before the CDR3 boundary, so the rest is inferred from the germline J gene. V is TRBV18 and J is TRBJ2-3; 7 bases agree with TRBD1. CDR3 length: 12 residues. Germline-derived CDR1 and CDR2 are KGHSH and LQKENI. CDR3 residues: CASSPGQAPQYF. The DNA read from the CDR3 is TGTGCCAGCTCACCAGGACAGGCGCCG.

As regards this clone: The sequenced fragment ends 3 residues before the CDR3 boundary, so the rest is inferred from the germline J gene. This sequence joins TRBV5-5 and TRBJ1-4, with unresolved D. The CDR3 extends over 13 amino acids. CDR1 and CDR2 from the germline V gene are SGHKS and YYEKEE (reference sequence). The sequenced part of the CDR3 DNA is TGTGCCAGCAGCTCGGACTTTTATTCACCA. It translates to CASSSDFYSP. In full, the CDR3 reads CASSSDFYSPLFF. The full variable domain, its missing parts supplied by reference TRBV5-5 and TRBJ1-4, is DAGVTQSPTHLIKTRGQQVTLRCSPISGHKSVSWYQQVLGQGPQFIFQYYEKEERGRGNFPDRFSARQFPNYSSELNVNALLLGDSALYLCASSSDFYSPLFFGSGTQLSVL.

As for this clone: The read ends 3 residues shy of where the CDR3 ends; the end is completed using the germline J gene. This rearrangement joins TRBV2 to TRBJ2-2; 10 nucleotides line up with TRBD1. From germline, CDR1 is SNHLY and CDR2 FYNNEI. The CDR3 spans 14 residues. Partial CDR3 DNA: TGTGCCAGCAGCCGGGACAGGGGTCACGAAAAG. Encoded protein: CASSRDRGHEK. The whole CDR3 sequence reads CASSRDRGHEKLFF. Drawing the rest from reference TRBV2 and TRBJ2-2, the complete variable domain is EPEVTQTPSHQVTQMGQEVILRCVPISNHLYFYWYRQILGQKVEFLVSFYNNEISEKSEIFDDQFSVERPDGSNFTLKIRSTKLEDSAMYFCASSRDRGHEKLFFGEGSRLTVL.

Concerning this clone: From the germline J gene comes the end of the CDR3, since the read stops 3 residues before it. The V and J genes are TRBV11-2 and TRBJ1-1, with D unresolved. This CDR3 has 14 amino acids. Germline V gives CDR1 SGHAT, CDR2 FQNNGV. V lost 1 base to trimming and J lost 0 bases, with 6 bases between them. The covered CDR3 bases are TGTGCCAGCAGCTTAGTTTCCGTGAACACTGAA. Protein: CASSLVSVNTE. The whole CDR3 protein is CASSLVSVNTEAFF.

A remark on this clone: The CDR3 end is not reached by the read, which stops 3 residues before it; the germline J gene fills it in. Other DNA sequences of this sample code for an identical CDR3. The J gene is TRBJ1-3, the V gene TRBV29-1; D perhaps matches TRBD1 (6 bases). CDR3 length equals 14 residues. Between the trimmed V and J ends, which lost 1 base and 4 bases, there was a span of 11 bases. CDR1 SQVTM and CDR2 ANQGSEA come from the germline V gene. CDR3 region: CSVEGPQGGNTIYF. The CDR3 DNA, read in part, is TGCAGCGTTGAAGGTCCGCAGGGGGGAAACACC.

CDR3 sequence: CSARDSQGYGYTF. Incomplete CDR3 DNA: TGCAGTGCTAGAGACAGCCAGGGGTATGGC. The V and J genes are TRBV20-1 and TRBJ1-2, with D maybe TRBD1 (6 bases). The read ends 3 residues before the CDR3 terminus; that terminus is restored from the germline J gene. CDR3 length: 13 residues. The germline V gene has CDR1 DFQATT and CDR2 SNEGSKA (reference sequence). Trimming left V 0 bases short and J 5 bases short, with 10 bases between.